This record concerns one T cell receptor beta chain sequence. The CDR3 has 13 amino acids. Trimming removed 0 bases at V and 4 bases at J, with 7 bases between. CDR1 SGHRS and CDR2 YFSETQ come from the germline V gene. In the study's own analysis: Amplifying reference gene primers gave estimates of nucleated cell counts. Only in-frame clones appear in the TCRdb table, and some are missing; sequencing was by immunoSEQ multiplex PCR. Clone size and V and J calls were adopted from that table, with D and trimming inferred from the DNA. Of approximately 130,000 clones listed, around 83% are singletons. This entry is derived from a study of blood T cell repertoires in COVID-19. Looking at the study overall: The United States, Italy and Spain supplied acute and convalescent COVID-19 samples. Nucleic acid was either cDNA or gDNA, and it came from T cells, B-cell-depleted T cells, or PBMCs.

The chain couples TRBV5-1 to TRBJ1-2, with D perhaps TRBD1 (5 bases). This clonotype was sampled from a human donor in a cohort sampled during active COVID-19. The sequencing sample was made of peripheral blood. DNA for the CDR3: TGCGCCAGCAGCTTGGACGACAGCTATGGCTACACCTTC. It encodes CASSLDDSYGYTF.